This T cell receptor beta chain was observed in a study of blood T cell repertoires in COVID-19. Overall study: Acute and convalescent COVID-19 samples came from the United States, Italy and Spain. In each case, the material was cDNA or gDNA derived from T cells, B-cell-depleted T cells, or PBMCs.

In the authors' workflow: Reference gene primer amplification yielded estimated nucleated cell counts. The assay was immunoSEQ multiplex PCR, and TCRdb's table has in-frame clones only and misses some. V and J calls plus clone size are reproduced from that table; the DNA served to infer D and trimming. Of approximately 92,000 clones in the sample, 80% were seen once. The TCR was taken from a man aged 45 to 65 who had recovered from COVID-19. What was sequenced was peripheral blood.

CDR3: CASSGQGAKTNEKLFF. CDR3 DNA: TGTGCCAGCTCAGGACAGGGGGCGAAGACTAATGAAAAACTGTTTTTT. The chain joins TRBV18 to TRBJ1-4; TRBD1 matches at 11 bases. This CDR3 is built from 16 residues. Germline V gene sequence: CDR1 KGHSH, CDR2 LQKENI. V shed 5 bases and J 2 bases; nucleotides not matched to a gene: 4.